The source of this TCR beta chain is a study of vaccination effects on CD4 cells after COVID-19. Whole-study context: Sampling of a couple of convalescent patients took place 16 days and one week prior to vaccination.

Using immunoSEQ multiplex PCR, the repertoire was profiled, and TCRdb retains in-frame clones only, with some absent. The table shows 55,000 to 90,000 clones, with roughly 73% occurring only once. Looked up from germline, CDR1 is KGHSH and CDR2 is LQKENI. V was shortened by 1 base and J by 4 bases, with 14 bases between the two germline ends. The CDR3 sequence is 16 residues long. A few counts support this clone. What it binds is unknown. Antigen-specific CD4+ T cells were expanded (with viral peptide pools) by the ViraFEST assay ahead of sequencing. CD4+ T cell isolation took place after 10 days of culture. By PCR, the person was confirmed to have had SARS-CoV-2 infection between March and December 2020. The culture medium for two million PBMC per well included around 10 IU/ml IL-2 and about 10 ug/ml peptides. Negative control cultures received an HIV-1 Nef peptide pool.

This material consisted of CD4+ T cells from PBMCs cultured with HIV peptides, taken before COVID-19 vaccination. As to subset: HIV-1 Nef peptide pool negative control/reference culture. This chain links TRBV18 with TRBJ1-5; D may be TRBD1 (5 bases). The sequence derives from a human donor who had a prior SARS-CoV-2 infection. CDR3 sequence reads: CASSPLRTGGNQPQHF. The CDR3 DNA sequence: TGTGCCAGCTCACCACTACGGACGGGGGGAAATCAGCCCCAGCATTTT. The full variable domain, completed using reference TRBV18 and TRBJ1-5, is NAGVMQNPRHLVRRRGQEARLRCSPMKGHSHVYWYRQLPEEGLKFMVYLQKENIIDESGMPKERFSAEFPKEGPSILRIQQVVRGDSAAYFCASSPLRTGGNQPQHFGDGTRLSIL.